This T cell receptor (beta chain) was obtained from a study of shared clonotypes between healthy human individuals. For the study at large: Researchers drew samples from two women and a few men aged 18 to 49. Per donor, CD8 memory used one plate, CD8 naive used two, CD4 memory used three and CD4 naive used three.

Study-wide results and limits: Blood was the sole source, and tissue repertoires probably differ. For naive CD4 cells, roughly 4.6% of clonotypes were shared across several donors.

Clones were read by immunoSEQ multiplex PCR, and TCRdb kept only the in-frame ones, dropping some. The data hold some 690,000 clones, with about 92% observed a single time. This CDR3 is 15 amino acids long. V shed 5 bases and J 2 bases; nucleotides not matched to a gene: 8. Germline V lookup: CDR1 SGHAT, CDR2 FQNNGV. In regard to this clone: Its antigen is unidentified.

V usage is TRBV11-2 and J usage is TRBJ2-7; 8 positions match TRBD1. Material for sequencing was memory CD8+ T cells from PBMCs. Subset given: CD45RO+ cells pooled with CCR7-negative TemRA cells. This sequence was found in a man aged 18 to 30 in good health. Some clones in this sample may be carry-over from other donors' samples. In DNA form, the CDR3 reads TGTGCCAGCAGCGCTGGACAGGGCCTAACCTACGAGCAGTACTTC. Translation: CASSAGQGLTYEQYF.